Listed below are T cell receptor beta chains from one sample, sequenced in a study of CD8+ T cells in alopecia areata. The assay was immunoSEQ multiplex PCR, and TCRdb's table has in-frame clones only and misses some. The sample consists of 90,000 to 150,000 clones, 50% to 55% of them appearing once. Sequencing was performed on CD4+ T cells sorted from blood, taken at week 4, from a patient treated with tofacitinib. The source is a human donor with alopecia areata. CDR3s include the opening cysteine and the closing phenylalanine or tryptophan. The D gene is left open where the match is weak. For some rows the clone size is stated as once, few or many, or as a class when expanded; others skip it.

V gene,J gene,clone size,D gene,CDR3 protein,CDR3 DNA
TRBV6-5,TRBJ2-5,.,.,CASTHLETQYF,TGTGCCAGCACCCACCTCGAGACCCAGTACTTC
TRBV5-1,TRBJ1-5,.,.,CASSLEGNSNQPQHF,TGCGCCAGCAGCTTGGAGGGGAATAGCAATCAGCCCCAGCATTTT
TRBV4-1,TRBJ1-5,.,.,CASSLNLRGPWAQHF,TGCGCCAGCAGCCTCAACCTCCGGGGGCCCTGGGCCCAGCATTTT
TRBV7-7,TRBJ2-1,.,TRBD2,CASSAFLAGEQFF,TGTGCTAGCAGCGCGTTCCTAGCGGGAGAGCAGTTCTTC
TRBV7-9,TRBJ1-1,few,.,CASSLEGGTEAFF,TGTGCCAGCAGCTTAGAGGGCGGCACTGAAGCTTTCTTT
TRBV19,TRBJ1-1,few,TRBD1,CASRRSETGGPEAFF,TGTGCCAGTAGGAGATCCGAGACAGGGGGCCCTGAAGCTTTCTTT
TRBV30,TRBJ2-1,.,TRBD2,CACGGGRNNEQFF,TGTGCCTGTGGGGGCGGGAGGAACAATGAGCAGTTCTTC
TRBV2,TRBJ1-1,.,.,CASRERGAFF,TGTGCCAGCAGGGAACGGGGAGCTTTCTTT
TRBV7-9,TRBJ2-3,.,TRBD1,CASSSGQGVADTQYF,TGTGCCAGCAGCTCGGGACAGGGGGTCGCAGATACGCAGTATTTT
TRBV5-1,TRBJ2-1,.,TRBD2,CASSLTSGIGHEQFF,TGCGCCAGCAGCCTTACTAGCGGGATTGGCCATGAGCAGTTCTTC
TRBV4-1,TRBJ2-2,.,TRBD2,CASSQGPGLEGGTGELFF,TGCGCCAGCAGCCAAGGCCCGGGACTAGAGGGAGGCACCGGGGAGCTGTTTTTT
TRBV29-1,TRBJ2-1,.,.,CSLSWGVTSYNEQFF,TGCAGCTTATCCTGGGGAGTTACCTCTTACAATGAGCAGTTCTTC
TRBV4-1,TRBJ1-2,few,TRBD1,CASSPTSGQANYGYTF,TGCGCCAGCAGCCCCACCTCCGGACAGGCTAACTATGGCTACACCTTC
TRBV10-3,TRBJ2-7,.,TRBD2,CAISESGLAGESYEQYF,TGTGCCATCAGTGAGTCGGGGCTAGCGGGAGAGTCCTACGAGCAGTACTTC
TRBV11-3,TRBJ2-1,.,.,CASSQDALLNEQFF,TGTGCCAGCAGCCAGGATGCACTTCTTAACGAGCAGTTCTTC
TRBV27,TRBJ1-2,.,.,CASSLSSRGYTF,TGTGCCAGCAGTTTATCGAGCAGGGGCTACACCTTC
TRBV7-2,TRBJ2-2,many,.,CASSLVGRIANTGELFF,TGTGCCAGCAGCTTAGTTGGCAGAATCGCGAACACCGGGGAGCTGTTTTTT
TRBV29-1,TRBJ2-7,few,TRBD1,CSAGTGTGGEQYF,TGCAGCGCCGGGACCGGGACAGGGGGCGAGCAGTACTTC
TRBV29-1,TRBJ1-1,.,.,CSVSRSEGGGEAFF,TGCAGCGTTTCTAGATCCGAGGGGGGAGGCGAAGCTTTCTTT
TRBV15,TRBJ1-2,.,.,CATSRVYDQRDGYTF,TGTGCCACCAGCAGAGTCTATGACCAAAGGGATGGCTACACCTTC
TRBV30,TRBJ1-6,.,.,CAWSYPPRTASSYNSPLHF,TGTGCCTGGAGCTACCCGCCCCGGACGGCGAGCTCCTATAATTCACCCCTCCACTTT
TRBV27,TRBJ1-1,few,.,CASSFGLRSRTEAFF,TGTGCCAGCAGTTTCGGACTCAGAAGTCGGACTGAAGCTTTCTTT
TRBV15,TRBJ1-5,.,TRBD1,CATSRVVSGTGGRNQPQHF,TGTGCCACCAGCAGAGTAGTGAGCGGGACAGGGGGGAGAAATCAGCCCCAGCATTTT
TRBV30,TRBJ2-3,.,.,CAWSVLQGTDTQYF,TGTGCCTGGAGTGTACTCCAGGGCACAGATACGCAGTATTTT
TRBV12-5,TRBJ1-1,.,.,CASGLVTGLDTEAFF,TGTGCTAGTGGTTTGGTGACAGGATTGGACACTGAAGCTTTCTTT
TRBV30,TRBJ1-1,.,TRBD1,CAWTKPRTGLNTEAFF,TGTGCCTGGACCAAACCCCGGACAGGCTTGAACACTGAAGCTTTCTTT
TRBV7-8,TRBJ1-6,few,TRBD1,CASSRAGTAFSPLHF,TGTGCCAGCAGCCGGGCCGGGACAGCGTTCTCACCCCTCCACTTT
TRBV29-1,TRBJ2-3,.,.,CSVESREGDTQYF,TGCAGCGTTGAATCCCGAGAAGGAGATACGCAGTATTTT
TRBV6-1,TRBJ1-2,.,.,CASSFSQGYTF,TGTGCCAGCAGCTTCTCACAGGGCTACACCTTC
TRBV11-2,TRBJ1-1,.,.,CASSFRDTEAFF,TGTGCCAGCAGCTTTCGGGACACTGAAGCTTTCTTT
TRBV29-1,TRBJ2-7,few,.,CSVVGKYTYEQYF,TGCAGCGTTGTTGGCAAATACACATACGAGCAGTACTTC
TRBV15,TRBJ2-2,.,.,CATSREATANTGELFF,TGTGCCACCAGCAGAGAGGCTACCGCGAACACCGGGGAGCTGTTTTTT
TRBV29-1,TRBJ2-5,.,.,CSVGLSRETQYF,TGCAGCGTAGGACTCTCTCGTGAGACCCAGTACTTC
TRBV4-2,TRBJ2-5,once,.,CASSQAGGRTSSQETQYF,TGTGCCAGCAGCCAAGCGGGGGGCCGTACCAGTAGCCAAGAGACCCAGTACTTC
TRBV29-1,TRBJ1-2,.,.,CSVEDRGRANYGYTF,TGCAGCGTTGAAGATCGGGGCAGGGCGAACTATGGCTACACCTTC
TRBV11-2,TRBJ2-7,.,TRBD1,CASSLVFGQGSYEQYF,TGTGCCAGCAGCTTAGTTTTCGGACAGGGCTCCTACGAGCAGTACTTC
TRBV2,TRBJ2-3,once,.,CASTSTDTQYF,TGTGCCAGCACTAGCACAGATACGCAGTATTTT
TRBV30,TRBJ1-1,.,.,CAWRSGMNTEAFF,TGTGCCTGGAGGTCAGGCATGAACACTGAAGCTTTCTTT
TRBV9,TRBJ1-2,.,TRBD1,CASSPGTGGYGYTF,TGTGCCAGCAGCCCGGGAACAGGGGGCTATGGCTACACCTTC
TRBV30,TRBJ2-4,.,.,CAWTRKDLNIQYF,TGTGCCTGGACCCGAAAGGACCTAAACATTCAGTACTTC
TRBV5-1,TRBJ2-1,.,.,CASSFGANSYNEQFF,TGCGCCAGCAGCTTCGGCGCAAACTCCTACAATGAGCAGTTCTTC
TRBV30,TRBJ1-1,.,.,CAWSRQNTEAFF,TGTGCCTGGAGCAGACAGAACACTGAAGCTTTCTTT
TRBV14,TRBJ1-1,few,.,CASSPRSVNTEAFF,TGTGCCAGCAGCCCCCGATCAGTGAACACTGAAGCTTTCTTT
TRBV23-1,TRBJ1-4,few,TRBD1,CASSHLGQGPEKLFF,TGCGCCAGCAGTCATTTGGGACAGGGGCCTGAAAAACTGTTTTTT
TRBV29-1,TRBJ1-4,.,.,CSARGTEEEKLFF,TGCAGCGCCCGCGGGACCGAGGAAGAAAAACTGTTTTTT
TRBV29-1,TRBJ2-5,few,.,CSVEGVETQYF,TGCAGCGTTGAAGGGGTAGAGACCCAGTACTTC
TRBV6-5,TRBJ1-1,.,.,CASSYLTATTEAFF,TGTGCCAGCAGTTACCTGACAGCGACGACTGAAGCTTTCTTT
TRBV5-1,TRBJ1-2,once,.,CASSLAGGDYGYTF,TGCGCCAGCAGCTTGGCTGGGGGGGACTATGGCTACACCTTC
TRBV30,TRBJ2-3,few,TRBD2,CASAGGLSSGNTQYF,TGTGCCTCCGCGGGGGGACTTTCCTCGGGGAATACGCAGTATTTT
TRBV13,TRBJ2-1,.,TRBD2,CASSTRTSGRLNNEQFF,TGTGCCAGCAGCACCCGGACTAGCGGGAGGTTAAACAATGAGCAGTTCTTC
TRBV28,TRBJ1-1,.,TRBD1,CASSPGGTGGYYEAFF,TGTGCCAGCAGTCCAGGCGGGACAGGGGGCTACTATGAAGCTTTCTTT
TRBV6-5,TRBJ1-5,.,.,CASSRDSNQPQHF,TGTGCCAGCAGCCGGGACAGCAATCAGCCCCAGCATTTT